The clone carrying this TCR beta chain was seen a single time. This sample was taken from a study of blood T cell repertoires in COVID-19. Across the study: Samples representing acute and convalescent COVID-19 were sourced from the United States, Italy and Spain.

Generated by immunoSEQ multiplex PCR, the TCRdb table keeps only in-frame clones and is missing some. The repertoire holds some 270,000 clones, with 80% to 85% as singletons. Germline V gene lookup returns CDR1 SGDLS and CDR2 YYNGEE. The CDR3 loop spans 17 amino acids. The V and J ends lost 0 bases and 7 bases, in that order; junction bases with no gene match: 8. The specimen was peripheral blood. This sequence joins TRBV9 and TRBJ2-1, with TRBD2 matching 12 bases. This receptor was identified in a person between 65 and 80 years old with COVID-19, enrolled during active disease. CDR3 in DNA: TGTGCCAGCAGCGTAGAGAGACTAGCGGGAGTGGCTAATGAGCAGTTCTTC. It is translated as CASSVERLAGVANEQFF.